This TCR beta chain was retrieved from a study of shared clonotypes between healthy human individuals. Study-level information: Each donor had three CD4 naive, three CD4 memory, two CD8 naive and one CD8 memory plate. Study-level points and caveats: Clonotype sharing among the donors was expected to vary with sequencing depth. When compared with the clonotypes that were shared by all four sorted-subset donors, the non-shared clonotypes turned out to have lower generation probabilities. Roughly 4.7% was the fraction of naive CD4 clonotypes found shared across a few donors.

CD8 cells classed as naive were CD45RO-negative and positively selected for CCR7, excluding terminally differentiated effector memory CD45RA+ cells. Trimming cost V 7 bases and J 5 bases, with 9 bases left between them. Per the germline V gene, CDR1 is SNHLY and CDR2 is FYNNEI. CDR3 size: 12 residues. A note on this clone: The target antigen is unknown.

TCRdb's table, derived via immunoSEQ multiplex PCR, lists solely in-frame clones and lacks some. The sample comprises about 2 million clones, around 96% of which are singletons, and around 1.1% rests with the top ten. The clonotype comes from a man aged 18 to 30 in good health. The chain links TRBV2 to TRBJ2-1; D ambiguous. Sequencing was done on a sample of naive CD8+ T cells sorted from blood. As DNA, the CDR3 is TGTGCCAGCAAGCTTTCCCACAATGAGCAGTTCTTC. This translates into CASKLSHNEQFF. Based on the CDR3 plus reference TRBV2 and TRBJ2-1, the full variable domain is EPEVTQTPSHQVTQMGQEVILRCVPISNHLYFYWYRQILGQKVEFLVSFYNNEISEKSEIFDDQFSVERPDGSNFTLKIRSTKLEDSAMYFCASKLSHNEQFFGPGTRLTVL.